The sequence of this TCR beta chain was determined in a study of CD8 T cells in Susac syndrome. The CDR3 covers 12 residues. V lost 2 bases to trimming and J lost 4 bases, with 8 bases between them. Germline assignment: CDR1 GTSNPN and CDR2 SVGIG (reference sequence). Peripheral blood CD8+ and CD4+ T cells were profiled by TCR beta sequencing. The CD8+ and CD4+ T cells were isolated magnetically using a negative isolation approach, whereas the TEMRA cells were enriched by FACS. When the RNA was reverse transcribed, random hexamers were used with an input of about 0.45 to 1 ug. By means of immunoSEQ multiplex PCR, TCR beta CDR3 spanning 54 Vbeta and 13 Jbeta underwent amplification. TCRdb used MiXCR to reprocess the immunoSEQ multiplex PCR reads, holding one entry per CDR3 protein. Of 300,000 to 350,000 distinct CDR3 sequences in the sample, just over 90% were seen once. Study-level points and caveats: An acknowledgment was made by the study that its TCR sequencing and HLA analysis involved relatively few individuals.

Points on this clonotype: Its target is not known.

The sequence derives from a human donor with multiple sclerosis. The J gene is TRBJ1-1, the V gene TRBV30; no firm D call. Sequencing used CD4+ T cells from PBMCs. This CDR3 reads CAWSFTATEAFF. CDR3 nucleotides: TGTGCCTGGAGTTTCACGGCCACTGAAGCTTTCTTT.